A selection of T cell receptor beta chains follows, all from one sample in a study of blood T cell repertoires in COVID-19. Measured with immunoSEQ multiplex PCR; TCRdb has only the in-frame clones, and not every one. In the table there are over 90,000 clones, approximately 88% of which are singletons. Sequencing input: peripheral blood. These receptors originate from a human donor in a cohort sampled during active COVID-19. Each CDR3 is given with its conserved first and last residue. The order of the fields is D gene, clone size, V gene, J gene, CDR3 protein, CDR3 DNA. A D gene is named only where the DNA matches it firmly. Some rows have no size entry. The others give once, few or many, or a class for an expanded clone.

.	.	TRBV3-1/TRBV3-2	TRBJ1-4	CASSQLRGGASEKLFF	TGTGCCAGCAGCCAGCTAAGGGGGGGGGCGAGTGAAAAACTGTTTTTT
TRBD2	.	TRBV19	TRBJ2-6	CASQLAGGHGANVLTF	TGTGCCAGCCAACTAGCGGGGGGGCATGGGGCCAACGTCCTGACTTTC
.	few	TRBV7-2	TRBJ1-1	CASSFRAEGMEAFF	TGTGCCAGCAGCTTTCGGGCTGAGGGTATGGAAGCTTTCTTT
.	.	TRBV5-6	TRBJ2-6	CASSLSVRANVLTF	TGTGCCAGCAGCCTGAGTGTACGGGCCAACGTCCTGACTTTC
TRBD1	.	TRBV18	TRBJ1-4	CASSLGTGNEKLFF	TGTGCCAGCTCACTGGGGACAGGCAATGAAAAACTGTTTTTT
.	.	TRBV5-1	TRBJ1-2	CASRETSNLGYTF	TGCGCCAGCAGGGAGACTTCAAACCTAGGCTACACCTTC
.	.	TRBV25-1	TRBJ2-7	CASRVGLYEQYF	TGTGCCAGCAGGGTCGGACTGTACGAGCAGTACTTC
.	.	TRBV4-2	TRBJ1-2	CASSPSGVANYGYTF	TGTGCCAGCAGCCCTTCGGGAGTAGCTAACTATGGCTACACCTTC
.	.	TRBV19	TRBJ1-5	CASRSTRGSQPQHF	TGTGCCAGTAGATCAACCAGGGGTTCCCAGCCCCAGCATTTT
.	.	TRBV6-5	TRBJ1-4	CASTAGVKLFF	TGTGCCAGCACTGCAGGCGTGAAACTGTTTTTT
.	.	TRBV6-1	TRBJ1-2	CASSEVIGADYGYTF	TGTGCCAGCAGTGAAGTTATAGGGGCGGACTATGGCTACACCTTC
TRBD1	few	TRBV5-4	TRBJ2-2	CASSLGSGGAYTGELFF	TGTGCCAGCAGCTTGGGTTCAGGGGGCGCGTACACCGGGGAGCTGTTTTTT
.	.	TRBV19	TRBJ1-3	CASIMTGRSGNTIYF	TGTGCCAGTATTATGACAGGCCGCTCTGGAAACACCATATATTTT
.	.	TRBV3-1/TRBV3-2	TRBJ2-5	CASSQDLVSKETQYF	TGTGCCAGCAGCCAAGATTTGGTCTCTAAAGAGACCCAGTACTTC
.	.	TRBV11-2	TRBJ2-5	CASSSTRGRHPQETQYF	TGTGCCAGCAGCTCCACGCGGGGCCGCCACCCCCAAGAGACCCAGTACTTC
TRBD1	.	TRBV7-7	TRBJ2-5	CASSPTGRETQYF	TGTGCTAGCAGCCCGACAGGGAGAGAGACCCAGTACTTC
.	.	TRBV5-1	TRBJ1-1	CASRPPGGGSTEAFF	TGCGCCAGCAGACCTCCCGGGGGTGGGAGCACTGAAGCTTTCTTT
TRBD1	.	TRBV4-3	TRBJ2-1	CASSQVGTGTDEQFF	TGCGCCAGCAGCCAAGTTGGGACAGGGACGGACGAGCAGTTCTTC
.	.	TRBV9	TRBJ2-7	CASSVGGRQDEQYF	TGTGCCAGCAGCGTAGGGGGCAGGCAGGACGAGCAGTACTTC
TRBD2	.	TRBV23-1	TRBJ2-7	CASSQAGAYEQYF	TGCGCCAGCAGTCAAGCGGGGGCCTACGAGCAGTACTTC
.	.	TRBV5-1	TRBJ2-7	CASNEGGGSPSSYEQYF	TGCGCCAGCAATGAAGGAGGAGGGAGTCCGAGCTCCTACGAGCAGTACTTC
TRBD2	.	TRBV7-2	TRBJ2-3	CASSPLVAGEEDTQYF	TGTGCCAGCAGCCCCCTCGTTGCGGGGGAGGAAGATACGCAGTATTTT
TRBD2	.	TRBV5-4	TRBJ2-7	CASRTSGDPYEQYF	TGTGCCAGCCGGACTAGCGGGGACCCATACGAGCAGTACTTC
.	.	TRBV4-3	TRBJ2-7	CASSLAPGKAGEQYF	TGCGCCAGCAGCCTCGCCCCGGGGAAGGCGGGGGAGCAGTACTTC
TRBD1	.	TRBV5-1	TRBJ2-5	CASSTDREETQYF	TGCGCCAGCAGCACCGACAGGGAGGAGACCCAGTACTTC
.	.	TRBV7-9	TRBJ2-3	CASQPTADTQYF	TGTGCCAGCCAACCTACCGCAGATACGCAGTATTTT
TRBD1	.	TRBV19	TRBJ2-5	CASSIPSGQGQETQYF	TGTGCCAGTAGTATACCTTCGGGACAGGGGCAAGAGACCCAGTACTTC
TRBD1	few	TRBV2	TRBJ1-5	CASRQGQPGNQPQHF	TGTGCCAGCAGACAGGGACAGCCTGGCAATCAGCCCCAGCATTTT
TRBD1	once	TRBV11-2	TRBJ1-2	CASSSLSGTDYGYTF	TGTGCCAGCAGCTCCCTATCCGGGACAGACTATGGCTACACCTTC
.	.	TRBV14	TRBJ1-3	CASSQEGRYTIYF	TGTGCCAGCAGCCAAGAAGGGAGATACACCATATATTTT
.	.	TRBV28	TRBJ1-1	CASRRDSNTEAFF	TGTGCCAGCAGGCGGGATTCGAACACTGAAGCTTTCTTT
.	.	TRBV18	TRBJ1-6	CASSPPGIGGSYNSPLHF	TGTGCCAGCTCACCACCGGGAATAGGGGGTTCCTATAATTCACCCCTCCACTTT
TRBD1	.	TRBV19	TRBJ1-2	CASSTRTGTYGYTF	TGTGCCAGTAGTACCCGGACAGGGACCTATGGCTACACCTTC
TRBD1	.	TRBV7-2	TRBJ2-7	CASSRGQALEQYF	TGTGCCAGCAGCCGGGGACAGGCCCTCGAGCAGTACTTC
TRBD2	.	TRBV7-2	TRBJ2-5	CASSLGTSGGPPQYF	TGTGCCAGCAGCTTAGGGACTAGCGGGGGGCCACCTCAGTACTTC
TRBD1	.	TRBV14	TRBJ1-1	CASSQRTGSVTEAFF	TGTGCCAGCAGCCAGAGGACAGGGAGTGTCACTGAAGCTTTCTTT
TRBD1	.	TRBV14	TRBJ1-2	CASSLDGQGVYGYTF	TGTGCCAGCAGCCTTGACGGACAGGGTGTCTATGGCTACACCTTC
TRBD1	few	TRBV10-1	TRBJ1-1	CASSESLTGDTEAFF	TGCGCCAGCAGTGAGTCCTTGACAGGGGACACTGAAGCTTTCTTT
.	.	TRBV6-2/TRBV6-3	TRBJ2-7	CASSPTPAGEQYF	TGTGCCAGCAGCCCCACACCGGCGGGCGAGCAGTACTTC
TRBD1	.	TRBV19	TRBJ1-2	CASSITGTGVNYGYTF	TGTGCCAGTAGTATCACCGGGACAGGGGTTAACTATGGCTACACCTTC
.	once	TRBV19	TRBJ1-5	CASRTTQGWNQPQHF	TGTGCCAGTAGGACAACACAGGGTTGGAATCAGCCCCAGCATTTT
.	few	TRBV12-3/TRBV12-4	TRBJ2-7	CASSFSGVGEQYF	TGTGCCAGCAGTTTCTCAGGGGTTGGCGAGCAGTACTTC
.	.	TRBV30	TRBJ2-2	CAWNFPGYTGELFF	TGTGCCTGGAATTTTCCAGGGTACACCGGGGAGCTGTTTTTT
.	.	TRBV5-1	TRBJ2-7	CASSLGPGSSYEQYF	TGCGCCAGCAGCTTGGGTCCGGGAAGCTCCTACGAGCAGTACTTC
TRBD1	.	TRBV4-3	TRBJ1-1	CASSQAGQGRFFTEAFF	TGCGCCAGCAGCCAGGCAGGACAGGGAAGATTTTTCACTGAAGCTTTCTTT
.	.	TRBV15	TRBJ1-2	CATSRDSIIGQAGGYTF	TGTGCCACCAGCAGAGATTCGATAATCGGACAAGCGGGGGGCTACACCTTC
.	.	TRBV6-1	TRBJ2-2	CASSEQGTGELFF	TGTGCCAGCAGTGAACAGGGAACCGGGGAGCTGTTTTTT
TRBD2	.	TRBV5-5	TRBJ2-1	CASSFRLAGAQNEQFF	TGTGCCAGCAGCTTTCGACTAGCGGGGGCCCAGAATGAGCAGTTCTTC
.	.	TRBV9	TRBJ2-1	CASSVGHRGSNEQFF	TGTGCCAGCAGCGTAGGACACCGAGGGTCCAATGAGCAGTTCTTC
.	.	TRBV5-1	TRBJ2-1	CASSLAQGSYNEQFF	TGCGCCAGCAGCTTGGCGCAGGGCTCCTACAATGAGCAGTTCTTC
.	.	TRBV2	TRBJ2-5	CASRYRDQETQYF	TGTGCCAGCAGGTACAGAGACCAAGAGACCCAGTACTTC
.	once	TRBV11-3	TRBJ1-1	CASSRGGVRYNTEAFF	TGTGCCAGCAGCCGAGGGGGGGTGAGGTACAACACTGAAGCTTTCTTT
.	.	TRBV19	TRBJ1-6	CASSGQGSQHSPLHF	TGTGCCAGTAGTGGGCAGGGATCACAGCATTCACCCCTCCACTTT
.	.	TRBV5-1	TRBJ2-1	CASSLDNQPYNEQFF	TGCGCCAGCAGCCTGGACAACCAACCCTACAATGAGCAGTTCTTC
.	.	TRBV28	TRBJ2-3	CASGPPDTQYF	TGTGCCAGCGGCCCCCCAGATACGCAGTATTTT